Shown below are 26 T cell receptor beta chains from a single sample sequenced in a study of Graves' ophthalmopathy and Graves' hyperthyroidism. For repertoire sequencing, the TCR beta CDR3 regions were amplified from RNA transcripts. First-round RT-PCR with HTBI primers preceded a second-round multiplex PCR. TCRdb reprocessed the multiplex PCR reads via MiXCR and lists one record per CDR3 protein. There are about 380,000 distinct CDR3 sequences in the sample; about 16% occur only once, and approximately 7% lies in the top ten. Material: peripheral blood. Source of these receptors: a woman younger than 30 with stable Graves' hyperthyroidism.

The V call is TRBV9, the J call TRBJ1-2; D not certain. The CDR3 has 12 amino acids. CDR1 is SGDLS, CDR2 YYNGEE, per germline. The V and J ends lost 0 bases and 7 bases respectively, with 7 bases between them. CDR3 in DNA: TGTGCCAGCAGCGTAGGTTCCAGTGGCTACACCTTC. This encodes CASSVGSSGYTF.

This clonotype was seen repeatedly, ten times or more. Mismatch with germline at one junction end may stem from a read error. This rearrangement joins TRBV6-5 to TRBJ2-4, with 7 nucleotides matching TRBD2. This CDR3 comprises 15 residues. CDR1 is MNHEY and CDR2 is SVGAGI in the germline V gene. The CDR3 region has the DNA TGTGCCAGCAGTTCCCCGGGAGGCTCAAAAAACATTAAGTACTTC. Encoded protein: CASSSPGGSKNIKYF.

This sequence joins TRBV9 and TRBJ2-5; tentative D call: TRBD1 (5 bases). This CDR3 is 13 amino acids long. V lost 0 bases and J lost 3, with 6 bases in between. The germline V gene encodes CDR1 SGDLS and CDR2 YYNGEE. The CDR3 region is CASSVGQKETQYF. The CDR3, as DNA: TGTGCCAGCAGCGTAGGACAGAAAGAGACCCAGTACTTC. Full variable domain (remainder filled in from reference TRBV9 and TRBJ2-5): DSGVTQTPKHLITATGQRVTLRCSPRSGDLSVYWYQQSLDQGLQFLIQYYNGEERAKGNILERFSAQQFPDLHSELNLSSLELGDSALYFCASSVGQKETQYFGPGTRLLVL.

The chain links TRBV6-4 to TRBJ2-7; TRBD2 agrees at 8 bases. This CDR3 has 15 residues. The V gene end was trimmed by 5 bases and the J gene end by 1 base; junction bases not matched to a gene: 7. Germline CDR1 and CDR2: MRHNA and SNTAGT. CDR3 in DNA: TGTGCCAGCAGTTTAAGGACTAGCCTGTCCTACGAGCAGTACTTC. This gives the protein CASSLRTSLSYEQYF.

About this clonotype itself: A much larger clone sits a single nucleotide away, making a read error possible. The J gene is TRBJ1-5, the V gene TRBV2; D unclear. The CDR3 totals 17 residues. Germline lookup yields CDR1 SNHLY and CDR2 FYNNEI. The germline V and J ends were trimmed by 4 bases and 6 bases, with 22 bases remaining between them. The CDR3 here is CASSGHVRVQVSQPQHF. For the CDR3, the DNA is TGTGCCAGCAGTGGTCACGTTCGGGTACAAGTCAGTCAGCCCCAGCATTTT.

This clonotype was observed many times. V gene TRBV11-2 combines with J gene TRBJ1-6; 8 bases agree with TRBD1. This CDR3 region has 15 residues. The germline CDR1 and CDR2 sequences are SGHAT and FQNNGV. V was clipped by 5 bases and J by 9 bases; unmatched bases: 9. The CDR3 DNA sequence: TGTGCCAGCAGCCATCTCCAGGGGGCCGGTTCACCCCTCCACTTT. As protein: CASSHLQGAGSPLHF.

Remarks on this clonotype: The CDR3 carries no conserved terminal phenylalanine or tryptophan, so it likely arises from a read error. The genes are TRBV6-5 and TRBJ1-2, with unresolved D. This CDR3 is 16 amino acids long. Germline CDR1 and CDR2: MNHEY and SVGAGI. The ends were cut back, 0 bases at V and 0 bases at J, with 11 bases in the middle. The CDR3 DNA sequence: TGTGCCAGCAGTTACTCCGGTTCCTTAGCTAACTATGGCTACACCTAC. It codes for CASSYSGSLANYGYTY.

This clonotype has ten or more counts. This chain links TRBV6-4 with TRBJ1-2, with TRBD1 matching over 8 bases. The trim removed 0 bases at V and 4 bases at J, leaving 16 bases unmatched. Germline CDR1 and CDR2: MRHNA and SNTAGT. CDR3 length: 19 amino acids. The DNA of the CDR3 is TGTGCCAGCAGTGACTCGAGACGGACAGGGTGTCTTTTTGGCTATGGCTACACCTTC. Protein sequence: CASSDSRRTGCLFGYGYTF.

This clonotype has at least ten counts. The chain links TRBV20-1 to TRBJ1-1, with D hard to call. This CDR3 region has 15 residues. V was trimmed by 0 bases and J by 0 bases, leaving 11 bases between them. Germline-derived CDR1 and CDR2 are DFQATT and SNEGSKA (reference sequence). The CDR3 region has the DNA TGCAGTGCTAGAGATCTGGGAGAGATGAACACTGAAGCTTTCTTT. This codes for CSARDLGEMNTEAFF.

This rearrangement joins TRBV18 to TRBJ1-5, with a weak D call TRBD1 (6 bases). Germline CDR1 is KGHSH and CDR2 is LQKENI. Trimming removed 4 bases from V and 6 bases from J, with 16 bases in between. The CDR3 is 15 residues long. The CDR3 coding sequence is TGTGCCAGCTCACGAGCGGACAGTACCCCTCAGCCCCAGCATTTT. This encodes CASSRADSTPQPQHF.

This clonotype was detected a few times. This chain connects TRBV19 to TRBJ2-7; the match to TRBD1 covers 7 bases. V was pared by 9 bases and J by 2 bases, with 7 bases of the junction left unmatched. The germline gives CDR1 LNHDA, CDR2 SQIVND (reference sequence). This CDR3 is 13 amino acids long. DNA of the CDR3: TGTGCCAGCGGTGGGGACAGCACCTACGAGCAGTACTTC. Its translation: CASGGDSTYEQYF.

This clonotype was picked up many times. The chain recombines TRBV6-2 or TRBV6-3 with TRBJ1-1, with unresolved D. Trimming left V 6 bases short and J 6 bases short, with 8 bases between. The CDR3 runs 11 residues. The V gene's germline CDR1 is MNHEY and CDR2 SVGEGT. The CDR3 here is CASSWFAEAFF. For the CDR3, the DNA is TGTGCCAGCAGCTGGTTCGCTGAAGCTTTCTTT.

The J gene is TRBJ2-2, the V gene TRBV29-1, with 7 bases matching TRBD1. V lost 1 base to trimming and J lost 0 bases; unmatched junction nucleotides: 8. The CDR3 runs 17 residues. CDR1 and CDR2 from the germline V gene are SQVTM and ANQGSEA. CDR3 DNA sequence: TGCAGCGTTGAAGGGCTCATAGGGGGCGCGAACACCGGGGAGCTGTTTTTT. This codes for CSVEGLIGGANTGELFF.

The chain recombines TRBV3-1 with TRBJ2-7; D remains ambiguous. The CDR3 is 12 amino acids. V lost 4 bases to trimming and J lost 3 bases, with 7 bases between them. Germline V gives CDR1 LGHDT, CDR2 YNNKEL (reference sequence). CDR3 in DNA: TGTGCCAGCAGCCGCGCTCTCTACGAGCAGTACTTC. It translates to CASSRALYEQYF.

The sample holds many counts of this clonotype. The chain couples TRBV12-3 or TRBV12-4 to TRBJ2-5; 15 bases line up with TRBD2. V gave up 0 bases and J gave up 4 bases; unmatched junction bases: 6. There are 18 residues in the CDR3. The CDR3 coding sequence is TGTGCCAGCAGTTTAGCGCCTCGGACTAGCGGGGGGGCAGAGACCCAGTACTTC. This translates into CASSLAPRTSGGAETQYF.

This clonotype has ten or more counts. The J gene is TRBJ1-5, the V gene TRBV20-1, with no clear D. V lost 2 bases to trimming and J lost 6 bases, with 8 bases between them. This CDR3 spans 12 amino acids. The germline V gene has CDR1 DFQATT and CDR2 SNEGSKA (reference sequence). The CDR3 DNA follows: TGCAGTGCTAGAACGGGTACTCAGCCCCAGCATTTT. Protein product: CSARTGTQPQHF.

In its sample, this clonotype was seen many times. This sequence joins TRBV29-1 and TRBJ2-2; D is perhaps TRBD1 (5 bases). Between the trimmed V and J ends, which lost 4 bases and 8 bases, there was a span of 14 bases. The germline CDR1 and CDR2 sequences are SQVTM and ANQGSEA. This CDR3 contains 13 residues. The CDR3 nucleotides read TGCAGCGTTGGGGCAGGCCCAGGGGGGGAGCTGTTTTTT. Protein sequence: CSVGAGPGGELFF.

There are many counts of this clonotype. The V and J genes are TRBV19 and TRBJ1-2; 7 positions agree with TRBD1. Per the germline V gene, CDR1 is LNHDA and CDR2 is SQIVND (reference sequence). This CDR3 is built from 13 residues. V trimming: 6 bases; J trimming: 8 bases; junction bases outside the gene matches: 9. The CDR3 region is CASRIDRASGYTF. CDR3 coding DNA: TGTGCCAGTAGGATCGACAGGGCATCCGGCTACACCTTC.

This clonotype was detected many times. The rearrangement uses TRBV11-2 and TRBJ2-7, with 10 bases fitting TRBD2. This CDR3 is built from 14 residues. Germline lookup yields CDR1 SGHAT and CDR2 FQNNGV. V gave up 1 base and J gave up 4 bases; unmatched junction bases: 1. CDR3 bases: TGTGCCAGCAGCTTAGGTAGCGGGGGGTACGAGCAGTACTTC. It translates to CASSLGSGGYEQYF. The full variable domain, completed using reference TRBV11-2 and TRBJ2-7, is EAGVAQSPRYKIIEKRQSVAFWCNPISGHATLYWYQQILGQGPKLLIQFQNNGVVDDSQLPKDRFSAERLKGVDSTLKIQPAKLEDSAVYLCASSLGSGGYEQYFGPGTRLTVT.

The chain joins TRBV7-8 to TRBJ2-5; unclear D gene. The CDR3 has 14 residues. V was clipped by 5 bases and J by 1 base, with 11 bases between them. The germline CDR1 and CDR2 sequences are SGHVS and FQNEAQ. CDR3 amino acids: CASSLKSPQETQYF. CDR3 DNA: TGTGCCAGCAGCCTAAAGAGCCCCCAAGAGACCCAGTACTTC.

This clonotype was counted at least ten times. A much larger clonotype is one base distant, so this may be a read error. The chain carries TRBV12-3 or TRBV12-4 and TRBJ1-1; 7 bases are shared with TRBD1. This CDR3 region has 14 residues. CDR3 residues: CASSITGQHTEACF. The CDR3 DNA reads as TGTGCCAGCAGCATAACGGGACAGCACACTGAAGCTTGCTTT.

The chain links TRBV28 to TRBJ2-3; TRBD2 is a possible D gene (5 bases). There are 16 residues in the CDR3. The germline V and J ends were trimmed by 6 bases and 5 bases, with 21 bases remaining between them. Germline lookup yields CDR1 MDHEN and CDR2 SYDVKM. The CDR3 region has the DNA TGTGCCAGCAGCGCCCCGGGGAAAGTTCCACAAGATACGCAGTATTTT. It translates to CASSAPGKVPQDTQYF.

This clonotype has ten or more counts. The rearrangement joins TRBV6-5 to TRBJ1-1; D uncertain. V dropped 7 bases and J dropped 0 bases, with 9 bases sitting between them. The CDR3 runs 13 residues. From germline, CDR1 is MNHEY and CDR2 SVGAGI. The CDR3 coding sequence is TGTGCCAGCACCCTCGACCTGAACACTGAAGCTTTCTTT. Translation: CASTLDLNTEAFF.

In this sample, this clonotype turned up many times. The J gene is TRBJ2-5, the V gene TRBV9; D is possibly TRBD2 (6 bases). The CDR3 covers 14 residues. The V and J ends lost 4 bases and 5 bases respectively, with 15 bases between them. CDR1 is SGDLS and CDR2 is YYNGEE in the germline V gene. The DNA for the CDR3 is TGTGCCAGCAGCTCTTTGGGAGGAGGGGAGACCCAGTACTTC. This codes for CASSSLGGGETQYF.

This clonotype was counted ten times or more. This chain links TRBV7-9 with TRBJ1-1; no clear D. This CDR3 is built from 14 residues. Germline assignment: CDR1 SEHNR and CDR2 FQNEAQ (reference sequence). Trimming cost V 2 bases and J 6 bases, with 13 bases left between them. The CDR3 reads CASSLLGETPEAFF. Here the CDR3 DNA reads TGTGCCAGCAGCTTACTCGGGGAGACCCCTGAAGCTTTCTTT.

This clonotype was found many times. The chain uses TRBV28 and TRBJ2-5, with 8 bases that match TRBD1. There are 16 residues in the CDR3. The V gene end was trimmed by 4 bases and the J gene end by 2 bases; junction bases not matched to a gene: 9. Looked up from germline, CDR1 is MDHEN and CDR2 is SYDVKM. CDR3 nucleotide sequence: TGTGCCAGCAGTTCGCAGGGGGCGAAAGAACAAGAGACCCAGTACTTC. This encodes CASSSQGAKEQETQYF.